One sample yielded the 8 T cell receptor beta chains listed below, sequenced in a study of cytomegalovirus exposure and HLA in healthy donors. In the PCR, 60 Vbeta and 13 Jbeta primers were used. The method was immunoSEQ multiplex PCR; TCRdb's version includes in-frame clones alone and lacks a portion of them. The data hold around 150,000 clones, with approximately 80% observed a single time. The sample taken for sequencing was PBMCs. Receptor source: a man aged 25 to 45 in good health and CMV-seronegative.

The gene calls are TRBV19 and TRBJ2-6, with TRBD1 matching 9 bases. The CDR3 runs 19 residues. Germline values: CDR1 LNHDA, CDR2 SQIVND (reference sequence). After removal of 3 bases from V and 0 bases from J, the junction contained 9 bases not matched to a gene. The CDR3 DNA reads TGTGCCAGTAGTATTTTTTTGGACAGGGGTTTCTCTGGGGCCAACGTCCTGACTTTC. Its translation: CASSIFLDRGFSGANVLTF.

The chain links TRBV10-2 to TRBJ1-1; the match to TRBD1 covers 8 bases. This CDR3 is 11 amino acids long. In germline, CDR1 is WSHSY, CDR2 SAAADI. The J segment lost 8 bases and the V segment lost 6 bases, leaving 2 bases of the junction unmatched. The CDR3: CASRGQAEAFF. The CDR3 DNA reads as TGCGCCAGCAGGGGACAGGCAGAAGCTTTCTTT.

The genes are TRBV7-9 and TRBJ2-7, with 8 bases identical to TRBD2. Per the germline V gene, CDR1 is SEHNR and CDR2 is FQNEAQ (reference sequence). The CDR3 is 14 amino acids. With 4 bases clipped from V and 0 bases from J, the junction kept 2 bases outside the gene matches. CDR3 DNA sequence: TGTGCCAGCAGCTCCGGGACTAGCTCCTACGAGCAGTACTTC. Translated, it gives CASSSGTSSYEQYF.

The chain recombines TRBV6-1 with TRBJ1-4; D ambiguous. Germline V gene sequence: CDR1 MNHNS, CDR2 SASEGT. This CDR3 has 16 residues. V lost 4 bases to trimming and J lost 3 bases, with 15 bases between them. CDR3 DNA sequence: TGTGCCAGCAGTGGGCAGTCGATCGGGGCTAATGAAAAACTGTTTTTT. Its translation is CASSGQSIGANEKLFF.

This chain uses TRBV5-4 with TRBJ1-2; D possibly corresponds to TRBD1 (5 bases). The germline V gene has CDR1 SGHNT and CDR2 YYREEE (reference sequence). The CDR3 loop spans 14 amino acids. Trimming removed 5 bases at V and 8 bases at J, with 19 bases between. The CDR3 DNA follows: TGTGCCAGCAGTCCACGGGGGGGAGTTACGGGCTACACCTTC. It translates to CASSPRGGVTGYTF.

The chain combines TRBV1 with TRBJ1-5; no check of the table's D call, TRBD1, against the DNA was made. TRBV1 is a documented pseudogene. The CDR3 is made up of 15 amino acids. CDR3 DNA: TGCACCAGCAGCCAACGGGACACTGGCAATCAGCCCCAGCATTTT. This encodes CTSSQRDTGNQPQHF.

In nucleotides, the CDR3 is TGTGCCAGTAGTATGCCGGACAGGGGGCTTAACTATGGCTACACCTTC. It yields the protein CASSMPDRGLNYGYTF. The chain links TRBV19 to TRBJ1-2; 11 bases are shared with TRBD1. This CDR3 region has 16 residues. V lost 3 bases, J lost 1 base, and 4 bases stayed unmatched. Per germline, CDR1 LNHDA and CDR2 SQIVND (reference sequence).

The chain employs TRBV6-1 and TRBJ2-5; TRBD2 might be the D (6 bases). Germline V lookup: CDR1 MNHNS, CDR2 SASEGT. The CDR3 loop spans 16 amino acids. The V gene lost 3 bases and the J gene lost 5 bases, with 19 bases spanning the gap. The DNA for the CDR3 is TGTGCCAGCAGTGACCGGGCAGGGAGGTATTCGGAGACCCAGTACTTC. Translated: CASSDRAGRYSETQYF.